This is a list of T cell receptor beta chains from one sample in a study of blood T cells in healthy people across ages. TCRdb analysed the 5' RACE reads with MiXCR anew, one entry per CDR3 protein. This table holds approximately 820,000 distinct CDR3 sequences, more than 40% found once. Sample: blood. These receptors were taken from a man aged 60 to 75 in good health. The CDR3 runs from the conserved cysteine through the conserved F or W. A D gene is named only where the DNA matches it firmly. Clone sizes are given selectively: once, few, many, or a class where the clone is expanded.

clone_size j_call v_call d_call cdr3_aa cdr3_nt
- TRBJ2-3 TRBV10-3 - CAISAEVTQYF TGTGCCATCAGCGCCGAGGTTACGCAGTATTTT
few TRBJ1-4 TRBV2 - CASSFGPVEKLFF TGTGCCAGCAGTTTTGGGCCCGTTGAAAAACTGTTTTTT
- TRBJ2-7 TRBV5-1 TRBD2 CVSSLGTCGGYEQYF TGCGTCAGCAGCTTGGGAACTTGCGGGGGCTACGAGCAGTACTTC
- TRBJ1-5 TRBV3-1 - CASSPTGALLQPQHF TGTGCCAGCAGCCCAACGGGGGCGCTCCTTCAGCCCCAGCATTTT
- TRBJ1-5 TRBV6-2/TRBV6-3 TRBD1 CASSPGQALYSNQPQHF TGTGCCAGCAGCCCGGGACAGGCCCTCTATAGCAATCAGCCCCAGCATTTT
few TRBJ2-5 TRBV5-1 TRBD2 CASRPAGARETQYF TGCGCCAGCAGACCAGCGGGGGCTCGGGAGACCCAGTACTTC
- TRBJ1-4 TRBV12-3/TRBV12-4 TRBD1 CAGSPQGSRNEKLFF TGTGCCGGCAGTCCACAGGGGAGTCGGAATGAAAAACTGTTTTTT
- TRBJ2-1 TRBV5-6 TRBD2 CASIKLAASLSYNEQFF TGTGCCAGCATCAAGCTAGCGGCCTCTCTTTCCTACAATGAGCAGTTCTTC
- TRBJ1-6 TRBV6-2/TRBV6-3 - CASTLLGRNSYNSPLHF TGTGCCAGCACCCTCCTGGGCAGGAACTCCTATAATTCACCCCTCCACTTT
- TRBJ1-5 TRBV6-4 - CASSDLGTPNQPRHF TGTGCCAGCAGTGACCTTGGGACCCCTAATCAGCCCCGGCATTTT
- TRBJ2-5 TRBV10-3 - CAISESGRVAETQYF TGTGCCATCAGTGAGTCTGGCAGGGTGGCTGAGACCCAGTACTTC
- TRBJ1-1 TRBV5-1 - CASSLAAVGETEAFF TGCGCCAGCAGCTTGGCCGCGGTAGGGGAGACTGAAGCTTTCTTT
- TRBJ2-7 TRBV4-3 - CASSQEKYNEQYF TGCGCCAGCAGCCAAGAGAAATACAATGAGCAGTACTTC